Here is one TCR beta chain with its context. The antigen it binds to is not known. This could be a read error, since a much larger clone is one nucleotide away. This entry belongs to a study of molecular identifiers for immune sequencing clone quantification (dated by TCRdb to the late 2010s). Regarding the study in general: For a replicate experiment, RNA from around 20,000 or 99,000 naive CD8 T cells was divided into five aliquots, and four of the five aliquots were sequenced. This methods study used CD8 T cells to benchmark TCR RNA copy counting and molecular-identifier clustering-based TCR repertoire sequencing (MIDCIRS).

The library was produced with PCR. Sequencing was carried out with an Illumina HiSeq 4000. Bulk TCR libraries were generated as previously described, with the TCR primers listed in Table S5 used. Purification of total RNA was performed with the Qiagen AllPrep DNA/RNA kit. Before any analysis, reads coming from multiple sequencing runs of the same library were combined into one pool. The original pipeline was this. Reads were retained only if an exact TCR constant sequence was present, and the retained reads were trimmed to 150 nt and grouped according to their 12-nt molecular barcodes. Reads inside each barcode group were sub-clustered using a 15% Levenshtein threshold, and a quality-weighted consensus sequence was constructed for each RNA molecule. Non-functional sequences were excluded, and lower-count sequences lying one edit away from another sequence were also excluded. Based on fitting two negative binomial distributions, any barcode sub-cluster with under 20% of the maximum read count was discarded. TCRdb reran the public reads through fastp at Q25 and MiXCR, keeping productive beta chains. CDR3 protein duplicates are merged, each entry listing the most common genes and DNA. TCRdb's processing, not the authors' own work, is the source of the V and J calls. This sample holds about 32,000 distinct CDR3 sequences; over 15% were observed only once. The ten largest clones add up to about 1.2% of the sample.

The CDR3 numbers 15 residues from cysteine through phenylalanine. Here the CDR3 DNA is all that survives: 45 bases in frame from base 1. Trimming costs V 4 bases and J 12 bases, and their ends lie 27 bases apart. For CDR1 and CDR2, the germline V gene (reference sequence) lists DFQATT and SNEGSKA. Libraries of naive CD8 T cells were built from about 20,000 to 1,000,000 sorted cells, with 10%, 30% or 50% of the purified RNA used. Naive CD8 T cells, defined as CD8+CD4-CCR7+CD45RA+, were FACS-sorted into RLT Plus buffer on a BD FACSAria II. To test detection sensitivity, Jurkat RNA equal to 10 or so TCR copies was added to samples of roughly 18,000-1,000,000 naive CD8 T cells. CD8 T cells were enriched using RosetteSep CD8+ T Cell Enrichment Cocktail and Ficoll-Paque, and the enriched cells then underwent ACK red cell lysis. General study outcomes and caveats: The naive libraries included spiked-in Jurkat TCR RNA (fewer than eleven copies' worth), and this RNA is not part of the donor repertoire. The sizes of highly expanded clones could end up underestimated when identical TCR molecules share a barcode. Modeling indicated about 3 TCR RNA copies recovered per cell, compared with about 10 by digital PCR, which implies a capture efficiency of about 27%. When barcode sub-clustering was omitted, TCR diversity was inflated by chimeric consensus sequences, with chimeras reaching as high as 47%. In CMV-specific effector cells, over 97% of molecules were held by clones above 20 RNA copies, whereas under 1% of molecules were held by such clones in naive cells. Even against a background of 850,000 to 1,000,000 naive CD8 T cells, spiked-in Jurkat TCR RNA amounting to a single cell's worth was reported to be detectable.

Sequenced sample: naive CD8+ T cells from blood, with Jurkat cell RNA spiked in. Sample cell subset or site, as interpreted from the label and publication: FACS-sorted CD8+CD4-CCR7+CD45RA+ naive T cells. The receptor was derived from a human donor in good health. Some libraries in this study had Jurkat cell RNA spiked in. The chain uses TRBV20-1 and TRBJ1-2, with TRBD1 as a weak D call on 5 bases. CDR3 sequence: CSATSPRLGQGSHTF. The nucleotide sequence reads TGCAGTGCTACCTCCCCACGGTTGGGCCAGGGTAGCCACACCTTC.